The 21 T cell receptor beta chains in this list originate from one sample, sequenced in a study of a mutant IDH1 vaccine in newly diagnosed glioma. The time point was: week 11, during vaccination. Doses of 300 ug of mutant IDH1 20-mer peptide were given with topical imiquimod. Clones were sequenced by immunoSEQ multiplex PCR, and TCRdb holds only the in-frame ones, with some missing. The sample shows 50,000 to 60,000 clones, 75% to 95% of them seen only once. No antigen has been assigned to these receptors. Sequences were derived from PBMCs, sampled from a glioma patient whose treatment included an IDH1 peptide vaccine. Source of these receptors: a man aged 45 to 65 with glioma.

The CDR3: CASSEGGGEYNEQFF. In DNA form, the CDR3 reads TGTGCCAGCAGTGAGGGCGGGGGGGAATACAATGAGCAGTTCTTC. The rearrangement uses TRBV2 and TRBJ2-1, with TRBD2 matching 9 bases. Unmatched junction bases numbered 4, after V lost 3 bases and J lost 4 bases. Per the germline V gene, CDR1 is SNHLY and CDR2 is FYNNEI. The CDR3 covers 15 residues.

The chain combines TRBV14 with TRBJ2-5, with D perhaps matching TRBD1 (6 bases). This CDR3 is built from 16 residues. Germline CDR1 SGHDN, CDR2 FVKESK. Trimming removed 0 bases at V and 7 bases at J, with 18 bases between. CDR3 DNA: TGTGCCAGCAGCCAAGATGTTGGCAGGCCAGGGGCGACCCAGTACTTC. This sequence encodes CASSQDVGRPGATQYF.

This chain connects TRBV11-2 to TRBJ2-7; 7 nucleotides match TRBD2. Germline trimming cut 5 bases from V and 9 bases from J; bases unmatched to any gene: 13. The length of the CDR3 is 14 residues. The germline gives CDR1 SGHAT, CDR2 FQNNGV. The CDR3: CASSAASGRFGQYF. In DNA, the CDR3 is TGTGCCAGCAGCGCAGCTAGCGGCAGGTTTGGGCAGTACTTC. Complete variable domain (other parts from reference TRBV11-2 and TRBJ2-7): EAGVAQSPRYKIIEKRQSVAFWCNPISGHATLYWYQQILGQGPKLLIQFQNNGVVDDSQLPKDRFSAERLKGVDSTLKIQPAKLEDSAVYLCASSAASGRFGQYFGPGTRLTVT.

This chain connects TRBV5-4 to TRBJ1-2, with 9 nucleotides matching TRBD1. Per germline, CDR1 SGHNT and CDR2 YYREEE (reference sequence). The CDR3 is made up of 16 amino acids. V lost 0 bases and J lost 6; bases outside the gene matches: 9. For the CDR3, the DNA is TGTGCCAGCAGCTTGGAGCCCGGGACAGGGAGTGATGGCTACACCTTC. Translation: CASSLEPGTGSDGYTF.

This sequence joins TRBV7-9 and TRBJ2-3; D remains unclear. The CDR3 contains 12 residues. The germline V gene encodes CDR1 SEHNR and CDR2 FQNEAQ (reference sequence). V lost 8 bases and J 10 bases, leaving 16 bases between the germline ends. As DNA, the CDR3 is TGTGCCAGCGAGGTCACGACGAGGTCGCAGTATTTT. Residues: CASEVTTRSQYF.

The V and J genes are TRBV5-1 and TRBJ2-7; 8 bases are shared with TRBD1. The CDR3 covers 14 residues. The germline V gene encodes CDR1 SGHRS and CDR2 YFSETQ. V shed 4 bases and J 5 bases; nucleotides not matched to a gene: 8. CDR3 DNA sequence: TGCGCCAGCAGCCGGGTTAACAGGGGGGACGAGCAGTACTTC. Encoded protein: CASSRVNRGDEQYF.

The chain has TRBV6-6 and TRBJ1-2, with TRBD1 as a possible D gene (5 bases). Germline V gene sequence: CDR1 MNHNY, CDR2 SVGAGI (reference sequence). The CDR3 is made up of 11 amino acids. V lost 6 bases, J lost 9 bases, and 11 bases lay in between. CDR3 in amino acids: CASSRGGSYTF. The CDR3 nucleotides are TGTGCCAGCAGCCGGGGCGGGAGCTACACCTTC.

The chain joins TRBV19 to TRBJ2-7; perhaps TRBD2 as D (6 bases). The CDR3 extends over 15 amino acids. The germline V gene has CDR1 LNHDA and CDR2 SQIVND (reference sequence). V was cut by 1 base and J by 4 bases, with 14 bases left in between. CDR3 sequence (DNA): TGTGCCAGTAGTATAGGGGGAGGACCGACGTACGAGCAGTACTTC. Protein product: CASSIGGGPTYEQYF.

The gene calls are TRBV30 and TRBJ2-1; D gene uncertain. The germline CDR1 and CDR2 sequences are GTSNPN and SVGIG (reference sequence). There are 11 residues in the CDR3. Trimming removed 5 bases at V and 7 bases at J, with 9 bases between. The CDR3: CAWAQVNEQFF. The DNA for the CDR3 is TGTGCCTGGGCTCAGGTAAATGAGCAGTTCTTC.

The CDR3 nucleotides are TGTGCCAGCAGCCAACAGGGGGGTAAAGCTTTCTTT. Translated, it gives CASSQQGGKAFF. The V and J genes are TRBV7-9 and TRBJ1-1, with 8 bases matching TRBD1. Germline CDR1 reads SEHNR; CDR2 reads FQNEAQ (reference sequence). V gave up 5 bases and J gave up 9 bases; unmatched junction bases: 5. The CDR3 is made up of 12 amino acids.

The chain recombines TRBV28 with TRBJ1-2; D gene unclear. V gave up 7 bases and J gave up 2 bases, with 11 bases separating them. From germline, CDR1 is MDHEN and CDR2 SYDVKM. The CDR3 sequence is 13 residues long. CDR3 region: CASTSVLNYGYTF. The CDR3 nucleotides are TGTGCCAGCACCTCGGTCCTCAACTATGGCTACACCTTC.

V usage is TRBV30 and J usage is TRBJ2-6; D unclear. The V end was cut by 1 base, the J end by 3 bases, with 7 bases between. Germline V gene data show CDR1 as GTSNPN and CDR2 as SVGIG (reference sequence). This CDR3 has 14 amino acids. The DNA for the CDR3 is TGTGCCTGGAGTGAAGGGTTTGGGGCCAACGTCCTGACTTTC. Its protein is CAWSEGFGANVLTF. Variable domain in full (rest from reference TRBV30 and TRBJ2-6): SQTIHQWPATLVQPVGSPLSLECTVEGTSNPNLYWYRQAAGRGLQLLFYSVGIGQISSEVPQNLSASRPQDRQFILSSKKLLLSDSGFYLCAWSEGFGANVLTFGAGSRLTVL.

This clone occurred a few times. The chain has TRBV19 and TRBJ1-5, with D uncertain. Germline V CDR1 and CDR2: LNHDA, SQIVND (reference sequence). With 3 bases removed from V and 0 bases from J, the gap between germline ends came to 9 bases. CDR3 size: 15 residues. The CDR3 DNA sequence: TGTGCCAGTAGTATTACGCGGAATAGCAATCAGCCCCAGCATTTT. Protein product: CASSITRNSNQPQHF.

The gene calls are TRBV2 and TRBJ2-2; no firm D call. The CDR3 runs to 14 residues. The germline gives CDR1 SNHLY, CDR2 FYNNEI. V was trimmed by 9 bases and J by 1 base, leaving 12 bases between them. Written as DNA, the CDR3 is TGTGCCAGAAGAGGTTCAGGGAACACCGGGGAGCTGTTTTTT. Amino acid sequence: CARRGSGNTGELFF.

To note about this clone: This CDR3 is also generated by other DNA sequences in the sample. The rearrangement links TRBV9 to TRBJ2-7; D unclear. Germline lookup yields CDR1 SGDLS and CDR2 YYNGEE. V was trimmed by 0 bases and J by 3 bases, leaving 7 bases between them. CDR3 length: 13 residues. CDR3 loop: CASSVGDSYEQYF. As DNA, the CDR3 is TGTGCCAGCAGCGTAGGGGATAGCTACGAGCAGTACTTC. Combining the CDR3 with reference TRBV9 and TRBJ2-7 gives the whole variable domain DSGVTQTPKHLITATGQRVTLRCSPRSGDLSVYWYQQSLDQGLQFLIQYYNGEERAKGNILERFSAQQFPDLHSELNLSSLELGDSALYFCASSVGDSYEQYFGPGTRLTVT.

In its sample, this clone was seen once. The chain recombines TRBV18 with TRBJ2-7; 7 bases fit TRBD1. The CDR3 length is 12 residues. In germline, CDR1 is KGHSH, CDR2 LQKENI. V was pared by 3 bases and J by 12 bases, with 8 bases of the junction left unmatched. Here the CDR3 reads CASSPNQGVPYF. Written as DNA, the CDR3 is TGTGCCAGCTCACCGAATCAGGGGGTTCCGTACTTC.

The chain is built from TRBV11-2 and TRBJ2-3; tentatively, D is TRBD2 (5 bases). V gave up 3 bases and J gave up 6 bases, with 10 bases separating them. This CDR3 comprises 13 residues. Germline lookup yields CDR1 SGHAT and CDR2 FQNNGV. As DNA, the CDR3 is TGTGCCAGCAGCTTCGGACTGCTGGATACGCAGTATTTT. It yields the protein CASSFGLLDTQYF.

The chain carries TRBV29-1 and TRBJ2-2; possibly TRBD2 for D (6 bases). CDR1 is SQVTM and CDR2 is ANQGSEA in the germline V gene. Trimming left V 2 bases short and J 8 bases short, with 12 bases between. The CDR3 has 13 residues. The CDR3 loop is CSVERRGIGELFF. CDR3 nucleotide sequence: TGCAGCGTTGAACGACGCGGGATTGGGGAGCTGTTTTTT.

The CDR3 is CASSIDLSTSGSPGELFF. The DNA for the CDR3 is TGTGCCAGTAGTATAGATCTGAGTACTAGCGGGAGCCCCGGGGAGCTGTTTTTT. The J gene is TRBJ2-2, the V gene TRBV19; 11 nucleotides line up with TRBD2. V shed 0 bases and J 6 bases; nucleotides not matched to a gene: 9. Germline assignment: CDR1 LNHDA and CDR2 SQIVND (reference sequence). The CDR3 spans 18 residues.

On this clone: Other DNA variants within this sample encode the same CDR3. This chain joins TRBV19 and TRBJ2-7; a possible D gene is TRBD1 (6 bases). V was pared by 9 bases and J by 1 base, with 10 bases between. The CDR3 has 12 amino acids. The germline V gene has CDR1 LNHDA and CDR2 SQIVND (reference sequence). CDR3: CASSTGSYEQYF. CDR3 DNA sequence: TGTGCCAGCTCGACAGGATCCTACGAGCAGTACTTC.

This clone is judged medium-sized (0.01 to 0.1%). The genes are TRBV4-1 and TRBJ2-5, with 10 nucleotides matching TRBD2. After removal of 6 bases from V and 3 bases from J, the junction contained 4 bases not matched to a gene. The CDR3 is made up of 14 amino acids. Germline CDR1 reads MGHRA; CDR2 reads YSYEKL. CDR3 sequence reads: CASRKREGEETQYF. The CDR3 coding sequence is TGCGCCAGCAGAAAGCGGGAGGGCGAAGAGACCCAGTACTTC.